The 28 T cell receptor beta chains in this list originate from one sample, sequenced in a study of TIL therapy for anti-PD-1-resistant metastatic lung cancer. Noted time point: pre-treatment sample, taken before nivolumab and TIL therapy. This was the immunoSEQ v3 assay. Using immunoSEQ multiplex PCR, the repertoire was profiled, and TCRdb retains in-frame clones only, with some absent. The profile covers about 36,000 clones, with more than 60% appearing a single time and 4.5% to 7% taken by the ten largest. The material sequenced was blood, taken at baseline. The receptor set was obtained from a person aged 25-85 years with non-small cell lung cancer.

J is TRBJ2-2 and V is TRBV5-4, with 9 positions matching TRBD1. Germline V gene sequence: CDR1 SGHNT, CDR2 YYREEE (reference sequence). J was trimmed by 4 bases and V by 3 bases; bases with no gene match: 1. The CDR3 consists of 14 residues. The CDR3 sequence: CASSWTGATGELFF. Here the CDR3 DNA reads TGTGCCAGCAGCTGGACAGGGGCCACCGGGGAGCTGTTTTTT.

V gene TRBV6-5 combines with J gene TRBJ1-6; D gene ambiguous. Germline V gives CDR1 MNHEY, CDR2 SVGAGI. The CDR3 has 14 amino acids. Trimming removed 6 bases from V and 10 bases from J, with 16 bases in between. CDR3 sequence: CASSPGGLRSPLHF. CDR3 in DNA: TGTGCCAGCAGCCCGGGAGGTTTGCGATCACCCCTCCACTTT.

CDR3 coding DNA: TGTGCCAGCGCTACCCCCAGACAGGGTCTTTTACTCGGGCAGTACTTC. This sequence encodes CASATPRQGLLLGQYF. The chain has TRBV28 and TRBJ2-7; 7 bases match TRBD1. V shed 8 bases, J shed 9 bases, and the junction held 22 bases outside the gene matches. The CDR3 spans 16 residues. Per germline, CDR1 MDHEN and CDR2 SYDVKM.

The V call is TRBV19, the J call TRBJ2-5, with D tentatively TRBD2 (5 bases). The germline CDR1 and CDR2 sequences are LNHDA and SQIVND (reference sequence). The CDR3 sequence is 13 residues long. The V end lost 5 bases, the J end lost 4 bases, and 11 bases lay between the germline ends. CDR3 protein: CASSVGDGETQYF. DNA for the CDR3: TGTGCCAGTAGTGTCGGGGATGGAGAGACCCAGTACTTC.

The chain is built from TRBV29-1 and TRBJ2-5; D gene unclear. Trimming took 4 bases from V and 5 from J, leaving 11 bases between them. The CDR3 has 12 residues. Per the germline V gene, CDR1 is SQVTM and CDR2 is ANQGSEA. The CDR3 DNA reads as TGCAGCGTTGTGCCTACTTTTGAGACCCAGTACTTC. Residues: CSVVPTFETQYF. Full variable domain (missing parts from reference TRBV29-1 and TRBJ2-5): SAVISQKPSRDICQRGTSLTIQCQVDSQVTMMFWYRQQPGQSLTLIATANQGSEATYESGFVIDKFPISRPNLTFSTLTVSNMSPEDSSIYLCSVVPTFETQYFGPGTRLLVL.

The CDR3 DNA is TGCGCCAGCAGCCTTGAGCTGGGGAGCACAGATACGCAGTATTTT. Protein sequence: CASSLELGSTDTQYF. The gene calls are TRBV5-1 and TRBJ2-3; unclear D gene. The ends were cut back, 4 bases at V and 0 bases at J, with 12 bases in the middle. Germline values: CDR1 SGHRS, CDR2 YFSETQ. The CDR3 totals 15 residues.

This chain uses TRBV2 with TRBJ2-7; D is undetermined. V was cut by 3 bases and J by 3 bases, with 3 bases left in between. Germline V CDR1 and CDR2: SNHLY, FYNNEI. The CDR3 covers 11 residues. This chain's CDR3 is CASSEFYEQYF. CDR3 DNA: TGTGCCAGCAGTGAGTTCTACGAGCAGTACTTC.

V usage is TRBV7-2 and J usage is TRBJ2-3; D possibly corresponds to TRBD2 (5 bases). Per germline, CDR1 SGHTA and CDR2 FQGNSA. The CDR3 runs to 14 residues. Trimming stripped 2 bases from V and 9 bases from J, with 15 bases between. The CDR3 DNA is TGTGCCAGCAGCTTACGACCGGGGTACCAAACGCAGTATTTT. Encoded protein: CASSLRPGYQTQYF.

This chain joins TRBV4-2 and TRBJ2-6, with D maybe TRBD1 (6 bases). The germline V gene encodes CDR1 LGHNA and CDR2 YNFKEQ. The CDR3 length is 18 residues. V was pared by 1 base and J by 3 bases, with 16 bases between. The DNA for the CDR3 is TGTGCCAGCAGCCAAGCACAGGGTACCTCTAGTGGGGCCAACGTCCTGACTTTC. As protein: CASSQAQGTSSGANVLTF.

The chain couples TRBV4-3 to TRBJ1-6, with D possibly being TRBD1 (6 bases). V was pared by 1 base and J by 13 bases, with 11 bases between. CDR1 is LGHNA, CDR2 YSLEER, per germline. CDR3 length: 13 amino acids. Written as DNA, the CDR3 is TGCGCCAGCAGCCAAGTCGCCGGGGGCCCCCTCCACTTT. Translation: CASSQVAGGPLHF.

This clone was counted a few times. The chain employs TRBV19 and TRBJ1-1; the D is unclear. This CDR3 has 11 amino acids. Per germline, CDR1 LNHDA and CDR2 SQIVND (reference sequence). V lost 5 bases and J lost 4, with 5 bases in between. CDR3 loop: CASSWGTEAFF. For the CDR3, the DNA is TGTGCCAGTAGTTGGGGCACTGAAGCTTTCTTT.

Here the CDR3 DNA reads TGCGCCAGCAGCTTGGAAACGGGCCGATCGAGCTCCTACAATGAGCAGTTCTTC. Amino acids: CASSLETGRSSSYNEQFF. The V and J genes are TRBV5-1 and TRBJ2-1; D gene unclear. Looked up from germline, CDR1 is SGHRS and CDR2 is YFSETQ. V lost 0 bases, J lost 0 bases, and 16 bases lay in between. The CDR3 runs 18 residues.

The rearrangement uses TRBV5-5 and TRBJ1-6, with TRBD1 as a possible D gene (6 bases). CDR1 is SGHKS, CDR2 YYEKEE, per germline (reference sequence). The CDR3 has 19 residues. V was shortened by 2 bases and J by 0 bases, with 18 bases between the two germline ends. The CDR3 bases are TGTGCCAGCAGCTTTTTCCCCAGGGGAGAAAGCTCCTATAATTCACCCCTCCACTTT. It encodes CASSFFPRGESSYNSPLHF.

This clone is deemed medium-sized. The chain is built from TRBV28 and TRBJ1-1; 7 bases fit TRBD1. The junction had 7 bases not matched to a gene; V was cut back by 5 bases and J by 7 bases. This CDR3 has 13 residues. Germline V lookup: CDR1 MDHEN, CDR2 SYDVKM. Here the CDR3 reads CASSIGTVNEAFF. The CDR3 DNA sequence: TGTGCCAGCAGTATAGGGACAGTTAATGAAGCTTTCTTT.

This clone was seen a few times. The chain is built from TRBV30 and TRBJ1-6; D possibly corresponds to TRBD1 (5 bases). With 7 bases removed from V and 7 bases from J, the gap between germline ends came to 14 bases. CDR3 length: 13 amino acids. Germline CDR1 and CDR2: GTSNPN and SVGIG (reference sequence). CDR3 nucleotides: TGTGCCTCCCGGGACTTACAGAATTCACCCCTCCACTTT. Translation gives CASRDLQNSPLHF. The full variable domain, completed using reference TRBV30 and TRBJ1-6, is SQTIHQWPATLVQPVGSPLSLECTVEGTSNPNLYWYRQAAGRGLQLLFYSVGIGQISSEVPQNLSASRPQDRQFILSSKKLLLSDSGFYLCASRDLQNSPLHFGNGTRLTVT.

This rearrangement joins TRBV18 to TRBJ1-2; the D is unclear. From germline, CDR1 is KGHSH and CDR2 LQKENI. This CDR3 is built from 15 residues. The V end lost 3 bases, the J end lost 4 bases, and 15 bases lay between the germline ends. The CDR3 bases are TGTGCCAGCTCACCTTCCCACGGGGAGTCCTATGGCTACACCTTC. Its protein product is CASSPSHGESYGYTF. Full variable domain (remainder filled in from reference TRBV18 and TRBJ1-2): NAGVMQNPRHLVRRRGQEARLRCSPMKGHSHVYWYRQLPEEGLKFMVYLQKENIIDESGMPKERFSAEFPKEGPSILRIQQVVRGDSAAYFCASSPSHGESYGYTFGSGTRLTVV.

V gene TRBV6-5 combines with J gene TRBJ1-3; D is uncertain. The CDR3 is 13 amino acids. Trimming took 4 bases from V and 4 from J, leaving 8 bases between them. Germline values: CDR1 MNHEY, CDR2 SVGAGI. DNA of the CDR3: TGTGCCAGCAGTTTTCTGGGGGGAAACACCATATATTTT. The encoded protein is CASSFLGGNTIYF.

The chain couples TRBV4-3 to TRBJ2-2, with TRBD2 matching 7 bases. Per the germline V gene, CDR1 is LGHNA and CDR2 is YSLEER. V gave up 4 bases and J gave up 6 bases; unmatched junction bases: 11. The CDR3 covers 16 residues. In DNA, the CDR3 is TGCGCCAGCAGCCTATACACGGTCCGGGGGGCCGGGGAGCTGTTTTTT. Protein product: CASSLYTVRGAGELFF.

The chain carries TRBV13 and TRBJ1-2, with no clear D. V was trimmed by 1 base and J by 5 bases, leaving 11 bases between them. This CDR3 spans 14 amino acids. The V gene's germline CDR1 is PRHDT and CDR2 FYEKMQ (reference sequence). As DNA, the CDR3 is TGTGCCAGCAGCTTAGTCGGCAGCAGATATGGCTACACCTTC. Residues: CASSLVGSRYGYTF. The variable domain in full, completed from reference TRBV13 and TRBJ1-2, reads AAGVIQSPRHLIKEKRETATLKCYPIPRHDTVYWYQQGPGQDPQFLISFYEKMQSDKGSIPDRFSAQQFSDYHSELNMSSLELGDSALYFCASSLVGSRYGYTFGSGTRLTVV.

The J gene is TRBJ1-3, the V gene TRBV19; tentative D call: TRBD1 (6 bases). V lost 8 bases, J lost 2 bases, and 19 bases lay in between. The germline V gene encodes CDR1 LNHDA and CDR2 SQIVND (reference sequence). This CDR3 contains 16 residues. CDR3: CASGLTGLWTGNTIYF. CDR3 nucleotide sequence: TGTGCCAGTGGGTTGACAGGCCTATGGACTGGAAACACCATATATTTT.

This chain connects TRBV6-5 to TRBJ1-2; D gene uncertain. Germline CDR1 reads MNHEY; CDR2 reads SVGAGI. The CDR3 extends over 15 amino acids. V shed 4 bases and J shed 2 bases, with 14 bases lying between them. In DNA form, the CDR3 reads TGTGCCAGCAGTTCCGAAGACGGTAGAAACTATGGCTACACCTTC. Residues: CASSSEDGRNYGYTF.

The chain combines TRBV29-1 with TRBJ2-7; TRBD2 is a possible D gene (6 bases). The V gene's germline CDR1 is SQVTM and CDR2 ANQGSEA. This CDR3 has 14 residues. V was clipped by 6 bases and J by 4 bases, with 19 bases between them. The CDR3 is CSVLRAGTVYEQYF. For the CDR3, the DNA is TGCAGCGTCCTCCGTGCCGGGACTGTATACGAGCAGTACTTC.

The chain employs TRBV5-1 and TRBJ2-2, with D possibly TRBD1 on 6 matching bases. Germline V gene lookup returns CDR1 SGHRS and CDR2 YFSETQ. V dropped 3 bases and J dropped 0 bases, with 9 bases sitting between them. There are 15 residues in the CDR3. The CDR3 reads CASSSGTTNTGELFF. The CDR3 nucleotides read TGCGCCAGCAGCTCCGGGACAACGAACACCGGGGAGCTGTTTTTT.

V is TRBV6-1 and J is TRBJ2-5; D possibly corresponds to TRBD1 (5 bases). The CDR3 has 14 residues. The ends were cut back, 0 bases at V and 6 bases at J, with 11 bases in the middle. Germline loops: CDR1 MNHNS, CDR2 SASEGT. The CDR3 here is CASSEARQIQTQYF. The CDR3 coding sequence is TGTGCCAGCAGTGAAGCCCGACAGATTCAGACCCAGTACTTC.

The chain combines TRBV11-2 with TRBJ2-7, with 7 bases matching TRBD2. J lost 7 bases, V lost 5 bases, and 17 bases had no gene match. The CDR3 consists of 16 residues. Germline lookup yields CDR1 SGHAT and CDR2 FQNNGV. CDR3 sequence: CASSPGLASGAREQYF. The CDR3 region has the DNA TGTGCCAGCAGCCCTGGCTTGGCTAGCGGAGCCAGGGAGCAGTACTTC.

This clone was picked up one time. The chain couples TRBV6-1 to TRBJ2-2; 7 nucleotides line up with TRBD1. Per the germline V gene, CDR1 is MNHNS and CDR2 is SASEGT. After removal of 5 bases from V and 7 bases from J, the junction contained 10 bases not matched to a gene. CDR3 length: 15 amino acids. The CDR3 is CASSLHGTVNGELFF. The CDR3 nucleotides are TGTGCCAGCAGTCTGCATGGGACAGTAAACGGGGAGCTGTTTTTT.

The chain recombines TRBV6-5 with TRBJ2-7; 7 positions agree with TRBD1. This CDR3 comprises 15 residues. In germline, CDR1 is MNHEY, CDR2 SVGAGI. The ends lost 4 bases at V and 5 bases at J; junction bases unmatched: 11. Here the CDR3 reads CASSWDRTGGNEQYF. The CDR3 region has the DNA TGTGCCAGCAGTTGGGACCGGACAGGTGGCAACGAGCAGTACTTC.

This chain joins TRBV27 and TRBJ2-1; D unclear. Germline-derived CDR1 and CDR2 are MNHEY and SMNVEV (reference sequence). This CDR3 has 15 amino acids. Trimming took 4 bases from V and 0 from J, leaving 10 bases between them. Here the CDR3 reads CASSSSYSSYNEQFF. CDR3 sequence (DNA): TGTGCCAGCAGTTCGAGCTACTCCTCCTACAATGAGCAGTTCTTC.